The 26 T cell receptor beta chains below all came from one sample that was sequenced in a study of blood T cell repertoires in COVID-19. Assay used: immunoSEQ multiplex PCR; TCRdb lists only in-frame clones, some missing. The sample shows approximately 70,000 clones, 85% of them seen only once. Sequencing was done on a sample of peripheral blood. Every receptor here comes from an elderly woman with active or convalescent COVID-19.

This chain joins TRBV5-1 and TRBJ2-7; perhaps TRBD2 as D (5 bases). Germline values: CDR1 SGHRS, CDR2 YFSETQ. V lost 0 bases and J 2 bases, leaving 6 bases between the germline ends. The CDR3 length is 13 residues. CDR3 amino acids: CASSLVGTYEQYF. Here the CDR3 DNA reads TGCGCCAGCAGCTTGGTCGGGACCTACGAGCAGTACTTC.

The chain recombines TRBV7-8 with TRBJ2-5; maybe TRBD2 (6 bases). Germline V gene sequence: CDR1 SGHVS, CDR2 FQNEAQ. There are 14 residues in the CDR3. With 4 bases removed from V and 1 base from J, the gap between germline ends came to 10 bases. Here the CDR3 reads CASSSLAAQETQYF. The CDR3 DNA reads TGTGCCAGCAGCTCATTAGCGGCCCAAGAGACCCAGTACTTC.

Here the CDR3 reads CASSSRTGYEKLFF. CDR3 bases: TGTGCCAGCAGCTCAAGGACAGGGTATGAAAAACTGTTTTTT. The chain uses TRBV5-6 and TRBJ1-4; 8 bases map to TRBD1. The trim removed 3 bases at V and 6 bases at J, leaving 4 bases unmatched. The germline gives CDR1 SGHDT, CDR2 YYEEEE. The CDR3 has 14 residues.

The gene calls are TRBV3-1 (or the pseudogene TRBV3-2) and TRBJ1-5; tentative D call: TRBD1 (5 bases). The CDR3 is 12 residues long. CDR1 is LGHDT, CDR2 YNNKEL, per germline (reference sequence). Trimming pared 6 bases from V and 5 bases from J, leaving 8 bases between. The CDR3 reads CASRLGDQPQHF. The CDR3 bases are TGTGCCAGCAGGCTAGGGGATCAGCCCCAGCATTTT.

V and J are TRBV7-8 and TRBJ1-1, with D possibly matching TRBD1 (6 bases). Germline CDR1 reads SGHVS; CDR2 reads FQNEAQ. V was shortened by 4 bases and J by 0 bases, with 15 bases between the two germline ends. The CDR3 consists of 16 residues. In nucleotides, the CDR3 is TGTGCCAGCAGCTCAGCCCGGGGGGCCTTGAACACTGAAGCTTTCTTT. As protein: CASSSARGALNTEAFF.

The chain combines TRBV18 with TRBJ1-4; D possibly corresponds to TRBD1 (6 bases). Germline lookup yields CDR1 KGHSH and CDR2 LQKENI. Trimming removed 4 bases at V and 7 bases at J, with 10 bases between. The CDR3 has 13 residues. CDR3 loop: CASSQNRAEKLFF. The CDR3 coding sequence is TGTGCCAGCTCACAAAACAGGGCTGAAAAACTGTTTTTT.

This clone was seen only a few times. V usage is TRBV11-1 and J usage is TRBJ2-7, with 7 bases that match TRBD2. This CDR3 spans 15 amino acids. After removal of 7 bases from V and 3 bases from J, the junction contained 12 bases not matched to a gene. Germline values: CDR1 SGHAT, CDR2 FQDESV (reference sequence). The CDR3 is CASTGEGSSGYEQYF. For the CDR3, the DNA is TGTGCCAGCACCGGGGAGGGGTCGTCAGGCTACGAGCAGTACTTC.

As DNA, the CDR3 is TGTGCCAGCAGTTACCAGGACACTGAAGCTTTCTTT. Encoded protein: CASSYQDTEAFF. The gene calls are TRBV6-5 and TRBJ1-1, with D uncertain. Per germline, CDR1 MNHEY and CDR2 SVGAGI. This CDR3 has 12 amino acids. The germline V and J ends were trimmed by 2 bases and 3 bases, with 4 bases remaining between them.

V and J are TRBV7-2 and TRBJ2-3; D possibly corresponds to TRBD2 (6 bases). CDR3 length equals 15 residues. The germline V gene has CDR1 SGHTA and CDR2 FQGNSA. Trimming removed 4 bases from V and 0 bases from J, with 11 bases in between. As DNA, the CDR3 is TGTGCCAGCAGCTCGGGGAGGCCGAGCACAGATACGCAGTATTTT. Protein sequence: CASSSGRPSTDTQYF.

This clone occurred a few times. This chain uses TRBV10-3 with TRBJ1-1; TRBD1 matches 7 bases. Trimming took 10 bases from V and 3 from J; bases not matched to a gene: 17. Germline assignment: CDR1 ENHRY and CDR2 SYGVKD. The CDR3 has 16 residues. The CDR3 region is CATTPAEGALYTEAFF. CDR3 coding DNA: TGTGCCACCACCCCGGCCGAGGGGGCGCTGTACACTGAAGCTTTCTTT.

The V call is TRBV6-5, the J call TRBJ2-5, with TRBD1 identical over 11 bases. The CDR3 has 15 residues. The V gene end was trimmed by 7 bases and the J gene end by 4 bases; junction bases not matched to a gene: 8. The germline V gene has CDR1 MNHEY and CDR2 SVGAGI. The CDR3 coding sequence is TGTGCCAGCACCAGGGGACAGGGGGGGATAGAGACCCAGTACTTC. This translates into CASTRGQGGIETQYF.

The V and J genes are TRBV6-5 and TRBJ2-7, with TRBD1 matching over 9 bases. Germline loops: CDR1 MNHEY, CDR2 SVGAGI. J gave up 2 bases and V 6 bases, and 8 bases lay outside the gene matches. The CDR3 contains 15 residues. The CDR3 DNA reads TGTGCCAGCAGCCTCAAGGGGACAGGGACCTACGAGCAGTACTTC. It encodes CASSLKGTGTYEQYF.

In DNA form, the CDR3 reads TGTGCCAGCAGCCAGGGCGGGGGGCCGCCTGGGGCCAACGTCCTGACTTTC. Its translation is CASSQGGGPPGANVLTF. V gene TRBV3-1 (or the pseudogene TRBV3-2) combines with J gene TRBJ2-6; 8 nucleotides match TRBD2. The V gene's germline CDR1 is LGHDT and CDR2 YNNKEL (reference sequence). The CDR3 length is 17 residues. The V segment lost 3 bases and the J segment 2 bases; nucleotides outside the gene matches: 6.

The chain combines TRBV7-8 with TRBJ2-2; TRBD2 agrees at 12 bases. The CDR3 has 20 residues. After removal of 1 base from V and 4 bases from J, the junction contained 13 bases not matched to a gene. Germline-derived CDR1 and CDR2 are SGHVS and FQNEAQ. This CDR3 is CASSLEFGLAGGKTTGELFF. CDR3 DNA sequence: TGTGCCAGCAGCTTAGAATTCGGGCTAGCGGGGGGGAAAACCACCGGGGAGCTGTTTTTT.

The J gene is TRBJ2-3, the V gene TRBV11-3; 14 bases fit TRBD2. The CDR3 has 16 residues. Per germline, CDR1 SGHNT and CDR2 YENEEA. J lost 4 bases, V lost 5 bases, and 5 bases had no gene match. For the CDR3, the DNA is TGTGCCAGCAGCCAGGGACTAGCGGGGGCGGCAGATACGCAGTATTTT. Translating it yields CASSQGLAGAADTQYF. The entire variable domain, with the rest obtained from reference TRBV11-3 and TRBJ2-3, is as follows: EAGVVQSPRYKIIEKKQPVAFWCNPISGHNTLYWYLQNLGQGPELLIRYENEEAVDDSQLPKDRFSAERLKGVDSTLKIQPAELGDSAVYLCASSQGLAGAADTQYFGPGTRLTVL.

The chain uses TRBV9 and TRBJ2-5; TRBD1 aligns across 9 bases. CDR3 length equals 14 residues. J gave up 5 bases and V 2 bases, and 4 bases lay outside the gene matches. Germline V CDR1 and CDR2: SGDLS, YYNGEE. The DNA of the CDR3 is TGTGCCAGCAGCGTCACAGGGGGCGCCGAGACCCAGTACTTC. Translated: CASSVTGGAETQYF.

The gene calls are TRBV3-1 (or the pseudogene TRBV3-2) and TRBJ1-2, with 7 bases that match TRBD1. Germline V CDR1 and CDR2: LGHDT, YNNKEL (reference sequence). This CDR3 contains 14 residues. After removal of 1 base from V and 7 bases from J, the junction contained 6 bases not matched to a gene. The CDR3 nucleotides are TGTGCCAGCAGCCAAGTGACAGGGCCGCGTGGCTACACCTTC. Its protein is CASSQVTGPRGYTF.

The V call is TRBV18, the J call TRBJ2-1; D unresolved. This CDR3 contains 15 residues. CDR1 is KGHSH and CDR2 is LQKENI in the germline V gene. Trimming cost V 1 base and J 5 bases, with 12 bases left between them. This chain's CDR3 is CASSPQARYDNEQFF. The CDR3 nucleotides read TGTGCCAGCTCACCACAAGCTAGATACGACAATGAGCAGTTCTTC.

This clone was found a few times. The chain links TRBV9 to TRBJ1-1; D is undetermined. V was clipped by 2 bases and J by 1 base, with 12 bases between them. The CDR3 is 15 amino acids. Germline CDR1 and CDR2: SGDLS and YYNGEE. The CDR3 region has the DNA TGTGCCAGCAGCGTCCTTGGAGCGGGGAACACTGAAGCTTTCTTT. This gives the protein CASSVLGAGNTEAFF.

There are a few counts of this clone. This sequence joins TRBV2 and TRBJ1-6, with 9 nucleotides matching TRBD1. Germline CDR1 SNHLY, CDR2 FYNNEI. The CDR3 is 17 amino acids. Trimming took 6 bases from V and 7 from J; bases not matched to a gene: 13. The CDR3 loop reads CASRRGTGGVGNSPLHF. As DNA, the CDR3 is TGTGCCAGCAGGCGGGGTACAGGGGGCGTAGGGAATTCACCCCTCCACTTT. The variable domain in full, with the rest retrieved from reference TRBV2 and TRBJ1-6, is EPEVTQTPSHQVTQMGQEVILRCVPISNHLYFYWYRQILGQKVEFLVSFYNNEISEKSEIFDDQFSVERPDGSNFTLKIRSTKLEDSAMYFCASRRGTGGVGNSPLHFGNGTRLTVT.

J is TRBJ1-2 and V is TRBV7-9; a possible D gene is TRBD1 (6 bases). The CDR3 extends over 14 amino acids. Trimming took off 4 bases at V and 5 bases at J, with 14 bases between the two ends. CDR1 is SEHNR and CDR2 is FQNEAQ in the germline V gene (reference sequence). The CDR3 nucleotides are TGTGCCAGCAGCTCCTGGACAGAAGAATATGGCTACACCTTC. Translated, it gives CASSSWTEEYGYTF.

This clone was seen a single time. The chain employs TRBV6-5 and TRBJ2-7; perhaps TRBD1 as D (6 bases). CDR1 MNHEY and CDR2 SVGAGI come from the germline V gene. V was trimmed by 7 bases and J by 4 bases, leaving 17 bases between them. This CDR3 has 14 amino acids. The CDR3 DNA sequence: TGTGCCAGCATCGGGACAAAAGGAGCGTACGAGCAGTACTTC. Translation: CASIGTKGAYEQYF.

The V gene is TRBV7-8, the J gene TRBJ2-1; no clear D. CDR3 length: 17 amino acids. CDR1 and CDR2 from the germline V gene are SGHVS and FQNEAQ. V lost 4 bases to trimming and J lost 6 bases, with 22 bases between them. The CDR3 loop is CASSSPPRILGPNEQFF. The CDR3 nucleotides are TGTGCCAGCAGCTCCCCACCAAGAATCCTAGGTCCCAATGAGCAGTTCTTC.

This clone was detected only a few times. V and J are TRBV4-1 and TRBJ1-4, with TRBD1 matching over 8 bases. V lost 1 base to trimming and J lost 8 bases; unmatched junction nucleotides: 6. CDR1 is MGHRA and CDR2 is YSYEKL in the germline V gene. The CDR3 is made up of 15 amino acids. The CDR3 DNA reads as TGCGCCAGCAGCCAAGGACAGGGGTTGGACGAAAAACTGTTTTTT. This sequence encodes CASSQGQGLDEKLFF.

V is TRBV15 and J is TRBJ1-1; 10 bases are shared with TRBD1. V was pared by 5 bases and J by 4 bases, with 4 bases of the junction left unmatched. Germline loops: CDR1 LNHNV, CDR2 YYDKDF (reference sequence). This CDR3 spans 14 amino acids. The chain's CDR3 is CATSPGQGITEAFF. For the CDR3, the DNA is TGTGCCACCAGCCCGGGACAGGGGATCACTGAAGCTTTCTTT. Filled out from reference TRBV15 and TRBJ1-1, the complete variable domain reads DAMVIQNPRYQVTQFGKPVTLSCSQTLNHNVMYWYQQKSSQAPKLLFHYYDKDFNNEADTPDNFQSRRPNTSFCFLDIRSPGLGDTAMYLCATSPGQGITEAFFGQGTRLTVV.

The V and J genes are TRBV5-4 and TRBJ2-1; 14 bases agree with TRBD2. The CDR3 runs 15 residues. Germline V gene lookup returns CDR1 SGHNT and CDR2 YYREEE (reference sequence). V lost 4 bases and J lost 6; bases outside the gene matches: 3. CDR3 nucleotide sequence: TGTGCCAGCAGCGCGACTAGCGGGGGGGCCAATGAGCAGTTCTTC. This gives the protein CASSATSGGANEQFF.